This passage covers 15 T cell receptor beta chains from one sample sequenced in a study of blood T cell repertoires in COVID-19. The table came from immunoSEQ multiplex PCR; TCRdb's copy has only in-frame clones and leaves some out. This sample has more than 200,000 clones, with 85% to 90% found just once. The material sequenced was peripheral blood. These receptor sequences come from a man younger than 45 with COVID-19, enrolled during active disease.

This clone was counted a few times. The genes are TRBV7-2 and TRBJ1-6; D remains unclear. This CDR3 comprises 15 residues. The germline V and J ends were trimmed by 4 bases and 0 bases, with 7 bases remaining between them. The germline gives CDR1 SGHTA, CDR2 FQGNSA. CDR3 in amino acids: CASSYESSYNSPLHF. The CDR3 bases are TGTGCCAGCAGCTACGAGAGCTCCTATAATTCACCCCTCCACTTT.

This chain uses TRBV4-3 with TRBJ1-2; the D gene is possibly TRBD1 (6 bases). This CDR3 region has 17 residues. The ends were cut back, 3 bases at V and 4 bases at J, with 21 bases in the middle. CDR1 is LGHNA, CDR2 YSLEER, per germline. Written as DNA, the CDR3 is TGCGCCAGCAGCCATGCAACCACGACAGGCGTCTCCTATGGCTACACCTTC. Translation gives CASSHATTTGVSYGYTF.

The chain links TRBV7-5 to TRBJ2-7; the table assigns TRBD1, which was not confirmed against the DNA. TRBV7-5 is assigned pseudogene status. The CDR3 spans 17 residues. CDR3 DNA: TGTGCCAGAAGCGGGTTTTTCGGCAGGGCCTACTCCTACGAGCAGTACTTC. Encoded protein: CARSGFFGRAYSYEQYF.

The rearrangement joins TRBV27 to TRBJ1-2; a weak D match, TRBD1 (6 bases). This CDR3 contains 13 residues. Germline assignment: CDR1 MNHEY and CDR2 SMNVEV (reference sequence). V was pared by 3 bases and J by 7 bases, with 12 bases between. CDR3 coding DNA: TGTGCCAGCAGTTTCGCAGGGGCGGCTGGCTACACCTTC. It translates to CASSFAGAAGYTF.

This CDR3 reads CASSLPRTGATEAFF. The DNA of the CDR3 is TGTGCCAGCAGTTTGCCCAGGACAGGGGCCACTGAAGCTTTCTTT. The chain couples TRBV28 to TRBJ1-1; 9 bases are a match to TRBD1. Germline CDR1 MDHEN, CDR2 SYDVKM. Trimming took 3 bases from V and 4 from J; bases not matched to a gene: 6. The CDR3 contains 15 residues.

This rearrangement joins TRBV6-2 or TRBV6-3 to TRBJ2-5; no clear D gene. This CDR3 has 15 residues. CDR1 and CDR2 (germline): MNHEY, SVGEGT. The ends were cut back, 4 bases at V and 4 bases at J, with 16 bases in the middle. This chain's CDR3 is CASSFPISGPETQYF. Written as DNA, the CDR3 is TGTGCCAGCAGTTTCCCCATTTCAGGTCCAGAGACCCAGTACTTC.

The chain joins TRBV11-2 to TRBJ2-2; 7 positions agree with TRBD2. This CDR3 contains 13 residues. The junction had 4 bases not matched to a gene; V was cut back by 5 bases and J by 7 bases. Looked up from germline, CDR1 is SGHAT and CDR2 is FQNNGV. For the CDR3, the DNA is TGTGCCAGCAGCACCCGGGGGGACGGGGAGCTGTTTTTT. Protein product: CASSTRGDGELFF. The variable domain in full, with the rest retrieved from reference TRBV11-2 and TRBJ2-2, is EAGVAQSPRYKIIEKRQSVAFWCNPISGHATLYWYQQILGQGPKLLIQFQNNGVVDDSQLPKDRFSAERLKGVDSTLKIQPAKLEDSAVYLCASSTRGDGELFFGEGSRLTVL.

The chain links TRBV6-6 to TRBJ2-1; 10 nucleotides align to TRBD2. Per germline, CDR1 MNHNY and CDR2 SVGAGI (reference sequence). The CDR3 is 13 amino acids. The ends lost 4 bases at V and 11 bases at J; junction bases unmatched: 5. The CDR3 sequence: CASSSLSGGKQFF. The CDR3 DNA reads as TGTGCCAGCAGTTCCCTTAGCGGGGGGAAGCAGTTCTTC.

V is TRBV6-5 and J is TRBJ1-2, with D perhaps matching TRBD1 (5 bases). Trimming cost V 0 bases and J 2 bases, with 10 bases left between them. This CDR3 is 15 amino acids long. Per the germline V gene, CDR1 is MNHEY and CDR2 is SVGAGI. DNA of the CDR3: TGTGCCAGCAGTTACTCAAGGGGCTTCAACTATGGCTACACCTTC. Residues: CASSYSRGFNYGYTF.

V and J are TRBV7-9 and TRBJ1-2; D is perhaps TRBD1 (5 bases). V lost 6 bases, J lost 3 bases, and 11 bases lay in between. Germline V gene data show CDR1 as SEHNR and CDR2 as FQNEAQ (reference sequence). The CDR3 is 13 amino acids. For the CDR3, the DNA is TGTGCCAGCAGTCCGACAGAGGACTATGGCTACACCTTC. Translation gives CASSPTEDYGYTF. Full variable domain (outside the CDR3, taken from reference TRBV7-9 and TRBJ1-2): DTGVSQNPRHKITKRGQNVTFRCDPISEHNRLYWYRQTLGQGPEFLTYFQNEAQLEKSRLLSDRFSAERPKGSFSTLEIQRTEQGDSAMYLCASSPTEDYGYTFGSGTRLTVV.

For the CDR3, the DNA is TGTGCCAGCAGCGTCCACGGACTAGCGGATCCCTACAATGAGCAGTTCTTC. Its protein is CASSVHGLADPYNEQFF. The V gene is TRBV9, the J gene TRBJ2-1; 10 bases line up with TRBD2. The V and J ends lost 2 bases and 2 bases, in that order; junction bases with no gene match: 7. Germline loops: CDR1 SGDLS, CDR2 YYNGEE. CDR3 length equals 17 residues.

The V call is TRBV10-3, the J call TRBJ1-5; D gene ambiguous. Germline CDR1 reads ENHRY; CDR2 reads SYGVKD. CDR3 length: 15 residues. Trimming shortened V by 3 bases and J by 1 base, and 10 bases separated the two germline ends. The CDR3 loop reads CAISDSRLSNQPQHF. As DNA, the CDR3 is TGTGCCATCAGTGATTCCAGGTTAAGCAATCAGCCCCAGCATTTT.

The V gene is TRBV27, the J gene TRBJ1-2; 9 bases align to TRBD1. The V gene's germline CDR1 is MNHEY and CDR2 SMNVEV (reference sequence). Trimming cost V 5 bases and J 3 bases; bases outside gene matches: 7. The CDR3 loop spans 15 amino acids. CDR3 bases: TGTGCCAGCAGTCGAGGACAGGGGCGCTACTATGGCTACACCTTC. This sequence encodes CASSRGQGRYYGYTF.

V and J are TRBV7-8 and TRBJ2-7; TRBD1 matches at 8 bases. The CDR3 totals 16 residues. V dropped 4 bases and J dropped 3; count of bases not matched to a gene: 11. The germline V gene has CDR1 SGHVS and CDR2 FQNEAQ. CDR3: CASSSAGGTLGYEQYF. The CDR3, as DNA: TGTGCCAGCAGCTCCGCAGGGGGCACTTTAGGCTACGAGCAGTACTTC.

V is TRBV7-3 and J is TRBJ2-3, with no clear D. The CDR3 contains 13 residues. In germline, CDR1 is SGHTA, CDR2 FQGTGA. V shed 1 base and J shed 6 bases, with 8 bases lying between them. The CDR3 loop reads CASSLSRWDTQYF. Here the CDR3 DNA reads TGTGCCAGCAGCTTAAGTCGGTGGGATACGCAGTATTTT.